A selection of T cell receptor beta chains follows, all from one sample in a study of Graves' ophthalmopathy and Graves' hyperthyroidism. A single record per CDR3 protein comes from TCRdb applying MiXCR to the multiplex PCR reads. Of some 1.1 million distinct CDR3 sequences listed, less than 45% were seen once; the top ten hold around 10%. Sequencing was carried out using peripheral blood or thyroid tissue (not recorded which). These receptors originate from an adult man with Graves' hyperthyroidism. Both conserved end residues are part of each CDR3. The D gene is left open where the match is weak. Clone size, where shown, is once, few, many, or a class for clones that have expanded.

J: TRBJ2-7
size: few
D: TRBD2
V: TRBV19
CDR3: CASSSVSGSSYEQYF
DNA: TGTGCCAGTAGTTCAGTAAGCGGGAGCTCCTACGAGCAGTACTTC

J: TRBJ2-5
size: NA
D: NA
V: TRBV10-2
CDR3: CASSEPDRRGETQYF
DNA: TGCGCCAGCAGTGAGCCGGACAGGAGGGGAGAGACCCAGTACTTC

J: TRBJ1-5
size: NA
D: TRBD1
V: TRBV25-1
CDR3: CADRGDQPQHF
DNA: TGTGCCGACAGGGGGGATCAGCCCCAGCATTTT

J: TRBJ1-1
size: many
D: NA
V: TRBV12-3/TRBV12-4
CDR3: CASRLTWSEAFF
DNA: TGTGCCAGCAGACTGACCTGGAGCGAAGCTTTCTTT

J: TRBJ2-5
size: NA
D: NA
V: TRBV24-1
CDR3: CSARGSGAGETQYF
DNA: TGCAGTGCTAGAGGCTCGGGGGCTGGGGAGACCCAGTACTTC

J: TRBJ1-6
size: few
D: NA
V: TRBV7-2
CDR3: CASSLGGSYNSPPHF
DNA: TGTGCCAGCAGCTTGGGGGGTTCCTATAATTCACCCCCCCACTTT

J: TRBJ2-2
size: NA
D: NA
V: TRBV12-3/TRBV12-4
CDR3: CASIERERSNTGELFF
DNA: TGTGCCAGCATCGAAAGGGAGCGTTCGAACACCGGGGAGCTGTTTTTT

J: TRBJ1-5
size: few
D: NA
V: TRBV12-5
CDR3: CASGTLGQPQHF
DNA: TGTGCTAGTGGTACCCTCGGGCAGCCCCAGCATTTT

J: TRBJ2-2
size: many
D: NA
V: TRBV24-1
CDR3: CATSDPNRALRTGELFF
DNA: TGTGCCACCAGTGATCCCAACAGGGCGTTGAGAACCGGGGAGCTGTTTTTT

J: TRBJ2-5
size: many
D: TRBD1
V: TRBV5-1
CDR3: CASSLGFGQGLQETQYF
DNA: TGCGCCAGCAGCTTGGGCTTCGGACAGGGCCTCCAAGAGACCCAGTACTTC

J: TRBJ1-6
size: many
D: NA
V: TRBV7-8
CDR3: CASSLARAGTSSYNSPLHF
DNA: TGTGCCAGCAGCCTCGCTAGGGCGGGGACGAGCTCCTATAATTCACCCCTCCACTTT

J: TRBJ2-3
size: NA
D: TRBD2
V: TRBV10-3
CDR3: CAISEGWIAGAVGGTDTQYF
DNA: TGTGCCATCAGTGAAGGGTGGATAGCGGGTGCTGTAGGCGGCACAGATACGCAGTATTTT

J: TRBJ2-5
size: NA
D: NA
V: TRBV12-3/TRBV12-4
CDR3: CATKLAGVETQYF
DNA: TGTGCCACCAAACTAGCAGGAGTGGAGACCCAGTACTTC

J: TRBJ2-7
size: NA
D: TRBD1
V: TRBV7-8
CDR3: CASSHWDRGAYEQYF
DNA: TGTGCCAGCAGCCATTGGGACAGGGGGGCCTACGAGCAGTACTTC